The 16 T cell receptor beta chains below come from one sample, sequenced in a study of beta chain features in type 1 diabetes. Expressed TCRB transcripts got sequenced, as all isolated RNA was reverse transcribed. The assay was immunoSEQ multiplex PCR, and TCRdb's table has in-frame clones only and misses some. The sample holds some 900,000 clones, roughly 17% seen once. The specimen sequenced was naive CD4+ T cells from blood. These receptors all come from a woman aged 18-35 years in good health.

The V call is TRBV11-2, the J call TRBJ2-7; maybe TRBD1 (5 bases). V was pared by 5 bases and J by 4 bases, with 12 bases between. The germline CDR1 and CDR2 sequences are SGHAT and FQNNGV. The CDR3 loop spans 13 amino acids. This CDR3 is CASSPRQLYEQYF. CDR3 sequence (DNA): TGTGCCAGCAGCCCGCGACAGTTATACGAGCAGTACTTC.

In this sample, this clone turned up a few times. The chain is built from TRBV7-2 and TRBJ2-7; 10 nucleotides align to TRBD1. V lost 4 bases to trimming and J lost 5 bases; unmatched junction nucleotides: 8. Germline-derived CDR1 and CDR2 are SGHTA and FQGNSA. CDR3 length: 15 residues. CDR3 coding DNA: TGTGCCAGCAGCTGGTGGACAGGGGGTAGGGACGAGCAGTACTTC. It is translated as CASSWWTGGRDEQYF.

About this clone: This specimen includes other DNA sequences encoding the same CDR3. The V gene is TRBV7-2, the J gene TRBJ2-3; D is perhaps TRBD1 (6 bases). This CDR3 is built from 14 residues. The germline gives CDR1 SGHTA, CDR2 FQGNSA. V was pared by 1 base and J by 3 bases, with 8 bases between. Written as DNA, the CDR3 is TGTGCCAGCAGCTTAGTGCAGGGGACAGATACGCAGTATTTT. Protein sequence: CASSLVQGTDTQYF. Complete variable domain (other parts from reference TRBV7-2 and TRBJ2-3): GAGVSQSPSNKVTEKGKDVELRCDPISGHTALYWYRQSLGQGLEFLIYFQGNSAPDKSGLPSDRFSAERTGGSVSTLTIQRTQQEDSAVYLCASSLVQGTDTQYFGPGTRLTVL.

The chain carries TRBV5-1 and TRBJ2-2; D gene ambiguous. The germline V gene has CDR1 SGHRS and CDR2 YFSETQ. CDR3 length: 16 residues. V was clipped by 4 bases and J by 5 bases, with 18 bases between them. For the CDR3, the DNA is TGCGCCAGCAGCCCCACCCGGTCACCCACGACCGGGGAGCTGTTTTTT. Translated, it gives CASSPTRSPTTGELFF. The full variable domain, with the rest looked up from reference TRBV5-1 and TRBJ2-2, is KAGVTQTPRYLIKTRGQQVTLSCSPISGHRSVSWYQQTPGQGLQFLFEYFSETQRNKGNFPGRFSGRQFSNSRSEMNVSTLELGDSALYLCASSPTRSPTTGELFFGEGSRLTVL.

The gene calls are TRBV28 and TRBJ2-5; TRBD2 aligns across 12 bases. J gave up 6 bases and V 6 bases, and 8 bases lay outside the gene matches. Looked up from germline, CDR1 is MDHEN and CDR2 is SYDVKM. This CDR3 comprises 15 residues. The CDR3: CASSPGLAGFKTQYF. CDR3 nucleotide sequence: TGTGCCAGCAGCCCGGGACTAGCGGGTTTTAAGACCCAGTACTTC.

The chain carries TRBV5-4 and TRBJ2-1, with 14 bases matching TRBD2. After removal of 4 bases from V and 2 bases from J, the junction contained 8 bases not matched to a gene. Looked up from germline, CDR1 is SGHNT and CDR2 is YYREEE (reference sequence). The CDR3 spans 18 residues. The CDR3 bases are TGTGCCAGCAGCCCAGGACTAGCGGGAGGTATCCCCTACAATGAGCAGTTCTTC. It codes for CASSPGLAGGIPYNEQFF.

This clone was seen more than once but under ten times. The genes are TRBV7-9 and TRBJ1-2; 10 nucleotides align to TRBD1. J was trimmed by 6 bases and V by 0 bases; bases with no gene match: 1. The CDR3 length is 14 residues. The germline V gene has CDR1 SEHNR and CDR2 FQNEAQ (reference sequence). This CDR3 reads CASSLADRGHGYTF. CDR3 DNA sequence: TGTGCCAGCAGCTTAGCCGACAGGGGGCATGGCTACACCTTC. Using reference TRBV7-9 and TRBJ1-2 for the parts outside the CDR3, the full variable domain is DTGVSQNPRHKITKRGQNVTFRCDPISEHNRLYWYRQTLGQGPEFLTYFQNEAQLEKSRLLSDRFSAERPKGSFSTLEIQRTEQGDSAMYLCASSLADRGHGYTFGSGTRLTVV.

The CDR3 protein is CASSRTWAGDEKLFF. CDR3 in DNA: TGTGCCAGCAGCCGCACCTGGGCGGGCGACGAAAAACTGTTTTTT. The chain is built from TRBV7-2 and TRBJ1-4; D unresolved. The ends were cut back, 5 bases at V and 8 bases at J, with 18 bases in the middle. Looked up from germline, CDR1 is SGHTA and CDR2 is FQGNSA. The CDR3 is made up of 15 amino acids.

The chain couples TRBV4-2 to TRBJ2-7; the D gene could be TRBD1 or TRBD2 (5 bases each). The length of the CDR3 is 14 residues. Trimming cost V 1 base and J 2 bases, with 9 bases left between them. Germline loops: CDR1 LGHNA, CDR2 YNFKEQ. The CDR3 DNA follows: TGTGCCAGCAGCCAAGCTCAGGGACCCTACGAGCAGTACTTC. Translating it yields CASSQAQGPYEQYF.

This sequence joins TRBV28 and TRBJ1-5; maybe TRBD1 (5 bases). Looked up from germline, CDR1 is MDHEN and CDR2 is SYDVKM. This CDR3 is built from 17 residues. V lost 1 base and J lost 5, with 18 bases in between. CDR3 region: CASSLLPLGGIDQPQHF. The CDR3 DNA sequence: TGTGCCAGCAGTTTATTGCCGCTGGGGGGGATAGATCAGCCCCAGCATTTT. The complete variable domain, with remaining parts taken from reference TRBV28 and TRBJ1-5, reads DVKVTQSSRYLVKRTGEKVFLECVQDMDHENMFWYRQDPGLGLRLIYFSYDVKMKEKGDIPEGYSVSREKKERFSLILESASTNQTSMYLCASSLLPLGGIDQPQHFGDGTRLSIL.

This clone was counted a few times. The chain has TRBV18 and TRBJ1-1; D gene ambiguous. Per germline, CDR1 KGHSH and CDR2 LQKENI. V was cut by 2 bases and J by 0 bases, with 7 bases left in between. The CDR3 is 14 amino acids. Here the CDR3 DNA reads TGTGCCAGCTCACCAGGGCGGGTGAACACTGAAGCTTTCTTT. Protein: CASSPGRVNTEAFF.

The gene calls are TRBV19 and TRBJ2-1; no clear D gene. The CDR3 runs to 17 residues. Trimming left V 5 bases short and J 6 bases short, with 23 bases between. Germline loops: CDR1 LNHDA, CDR2 SQIVND (reference sequence). CDR3 in amino acids: CASSPRVVLVLSNEQFF. CDR3 bases: TGTGCCAGTAGTCCAAGGGTCGTGCTAGTATTGTCCAATGAGCAGTTCTTC.

The gene calls are TRBV7-3 and TRBJ2-4, with no clear D. The CDR3 length is 14 residues. Germline V gives CDR1 SGHTA, CDR2 FQGTGA. V lost 2 bases to trimming and J lost 10 bases, with 15 bases between them. CDR3 bases: TGTGCCAGCAGCTTAGATGGTTATTACCGGATTCAGTACTTC. It encodes CASSLDGYYRIQYF.

This chain uses TRBV28 with TRBJ2-5, with 11 bases identical to TRBD2. Germline V gene sequence: CDR1 MDHEN, CDR2 SYDVKM. Unmatched junction bases numbered 5, after V lost 1 base and J lost 7 bases. The CDR3 has 15 residues. CDR3: CASSLSGLAVGTQYF. The CDR3 DNA is TGTGCCAGCAGTTTATCGGGACTAGCGGTCGGGACCCAGTACTTC.

This clone was detected a few times. V and J are TRBV6-6 and TRBJ2-5; D is unclear. The CDR3 contains 15 residues. Germline V gene data show CDR1 as MNHNY and CDR2 as SVGAGI (reference sequence). V was shortened by 1 base and J by 5 bases, with 14 bases between the two germline ends. The CDR3 region has the DNA TGTGCCAGCAGTTACTGGGTGGGTTTGAAGGAGACCCAGTACTTC. This encodes CASSYWVGLKETQYF.

CDR3 in DNA: TGTGCCAGCAGCTTAGATTGGCAGCCCTATGGCTACACCTTC. Translation: CASSLDWQPYGYTF. The V gene is TRBV7-2, the J gene TRBJ1-2; unclear D gene. Germline V gene sequence: CDR1 SGHTA, CDR2 FQGNSA. Trimming removed 1 base from V and 4 bases from J, with 10 bases in between. The CDR3 sequence is 14 residues long.